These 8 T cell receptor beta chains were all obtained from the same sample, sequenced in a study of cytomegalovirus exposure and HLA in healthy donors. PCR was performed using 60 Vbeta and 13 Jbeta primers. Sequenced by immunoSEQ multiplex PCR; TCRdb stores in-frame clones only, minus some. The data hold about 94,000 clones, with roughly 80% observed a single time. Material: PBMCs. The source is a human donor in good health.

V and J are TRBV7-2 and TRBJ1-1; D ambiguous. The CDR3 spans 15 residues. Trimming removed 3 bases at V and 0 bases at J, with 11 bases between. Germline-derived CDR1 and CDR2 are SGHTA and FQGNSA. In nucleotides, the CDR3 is TGTGCCAGCAGCTTTCGGGAGTCTATGAACACTGAAGCTTTCTTT. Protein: CASSFRESMNTEAFF.

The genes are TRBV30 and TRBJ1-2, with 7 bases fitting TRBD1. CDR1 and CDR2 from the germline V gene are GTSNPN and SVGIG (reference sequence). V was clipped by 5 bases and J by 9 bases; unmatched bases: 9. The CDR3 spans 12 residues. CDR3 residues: CAWDKTGRRYTF. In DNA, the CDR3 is TGTGCCTGGGACAAGACAGGGAGGCGCTACACCTTC.

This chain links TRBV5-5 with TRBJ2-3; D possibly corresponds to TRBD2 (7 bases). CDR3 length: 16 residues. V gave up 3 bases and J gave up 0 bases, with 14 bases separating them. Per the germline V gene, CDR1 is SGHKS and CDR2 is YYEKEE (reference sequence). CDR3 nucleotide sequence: TGTGCCAGCAGCTCGGGGGCGGGAGTTAGCACAGATACGCAGTATTTT. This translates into CASSSGAGVSTDTQYF.

The CDR3 DNA reads as TGCGCCAGCCAGGGACAGCCAAACTCTGGGGCCAACGTCCTGACTTTC. Protein product: CASQGQPNSGANVLTF. V and J are TRBV5-1 and TRBJ2-6; 7 bases align to TRBD1. The CDR3 covers 16 residues. CDR1 and CDR2 (germline): SGHRS, YFSETQ. The junction had 7 bases not matched to a gene; V was cut back by 7 bases and J by 0 bases.

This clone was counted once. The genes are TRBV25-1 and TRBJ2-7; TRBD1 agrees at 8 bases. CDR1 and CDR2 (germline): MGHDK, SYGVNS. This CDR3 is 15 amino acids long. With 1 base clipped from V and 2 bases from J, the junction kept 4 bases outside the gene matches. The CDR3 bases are TGTGCCAGCAGTGAATGGGGGACAGGCCCCTACGAGCAGTACTTC. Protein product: CASSEWGTGPYEQYF.

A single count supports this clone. The CDR3 loop reads CSVANRNGAGELFF. DNA for the CDR3: TGCAGCGTTGCGAACAGGAACGGCGCCGGGGAGCTGTTTTTT. This chain joins TRBV29-1 and TRBJ2-2, with D possibly TRBD1 on 5 matching bases. V lost 4 bases and J lost 6, with 15 bases in between. Germline V gene sequence: CDR1 SQVTM, CDR2 ANQGSEA. The CDR3 loop spans 14 amino acids.

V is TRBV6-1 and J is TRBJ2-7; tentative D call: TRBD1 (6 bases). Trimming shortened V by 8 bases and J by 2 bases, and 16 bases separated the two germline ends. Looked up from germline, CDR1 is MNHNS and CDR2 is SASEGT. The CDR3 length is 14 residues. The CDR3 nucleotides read TGTGCCAGCGGGGCCGGGACAATCGCCTACGAGCAGTACTTC. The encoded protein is CASGAGTIAYEQYF.

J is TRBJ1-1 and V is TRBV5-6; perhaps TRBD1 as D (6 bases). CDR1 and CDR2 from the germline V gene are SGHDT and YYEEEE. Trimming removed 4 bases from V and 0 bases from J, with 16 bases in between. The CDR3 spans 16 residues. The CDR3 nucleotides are TGTGCCAGCAGCCGACAGGTGGGCCTCCTGAACACTGAAGCTTTCTTT. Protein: CASSRQVGLLNTEAFF.